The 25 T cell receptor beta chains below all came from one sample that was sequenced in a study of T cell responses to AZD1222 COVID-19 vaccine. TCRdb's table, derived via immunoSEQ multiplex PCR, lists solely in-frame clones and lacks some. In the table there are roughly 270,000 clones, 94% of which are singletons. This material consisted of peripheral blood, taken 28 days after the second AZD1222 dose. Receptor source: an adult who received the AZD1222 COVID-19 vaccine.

The CDR3 reads CASSRDRGRDEQFF. For the CDR3, the DNA is TGTGCCAGCAGTCGGGACAGGGGGCGCGATGAGCAGTTCTTC. The chain is built from TRBV3-1 (or the pseudogene TRBV3-2) and TRBJ2-1, with 12 bases aligning to TRBD1. J was trimmed by 8 bases and V by 6 bases; bases with no gene match: 5. Looked up from germline, CDR1 is LGHDT and CDR2 is YNNKEL (reference sequence). The CDR3 sequence is 14 residues long.

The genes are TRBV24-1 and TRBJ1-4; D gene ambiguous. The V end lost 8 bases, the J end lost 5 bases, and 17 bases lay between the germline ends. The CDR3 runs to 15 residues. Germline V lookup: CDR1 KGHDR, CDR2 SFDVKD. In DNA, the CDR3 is TGTGCCACCACCCTCCTGGGAGGGTCGAATGAAAAACTGTTTTTT. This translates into CATTLLGGSNEKLFF.

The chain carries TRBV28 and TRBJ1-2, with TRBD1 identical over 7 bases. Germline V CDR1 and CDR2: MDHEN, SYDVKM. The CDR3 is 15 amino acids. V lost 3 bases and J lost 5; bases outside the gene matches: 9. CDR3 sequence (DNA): TGTGCCAGCAGTTTGCCTACAGGGGCCCTATATGGCTACACCTTC. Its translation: CASSLPTGALYGYTF.

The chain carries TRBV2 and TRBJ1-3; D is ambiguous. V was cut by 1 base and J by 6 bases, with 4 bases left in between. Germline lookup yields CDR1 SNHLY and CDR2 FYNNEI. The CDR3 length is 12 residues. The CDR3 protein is CASSEEANTIYF. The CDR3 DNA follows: TGTGCCAGCAGTGAAGAGGCAAACACCATATATTTT. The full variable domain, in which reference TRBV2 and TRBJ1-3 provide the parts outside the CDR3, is EPEVTQTPSHQVTQMGQEVILRCVPISNHLYFYWYRQILGQKVEFLVSFYNNEISEKSEIFDDQFSVERPDGSNFTLKIRSTKLEDSAMYFCASSEEANTIYFGEGSWLTVV.

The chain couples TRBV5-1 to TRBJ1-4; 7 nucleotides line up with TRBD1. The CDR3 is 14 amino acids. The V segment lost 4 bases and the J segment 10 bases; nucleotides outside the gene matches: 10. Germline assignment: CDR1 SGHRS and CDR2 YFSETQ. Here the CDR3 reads CASSTTGEGRKLFF. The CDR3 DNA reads TGCGCCAGCAGCACTACAGGGGAGGGAAGAAAACTGTTTTTT.

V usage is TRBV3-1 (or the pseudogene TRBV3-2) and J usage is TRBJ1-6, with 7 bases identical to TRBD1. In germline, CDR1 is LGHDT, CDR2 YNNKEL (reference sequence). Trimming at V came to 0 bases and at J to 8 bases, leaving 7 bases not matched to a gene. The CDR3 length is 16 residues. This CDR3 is CASSQDIDRVDSPLHF. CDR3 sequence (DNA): TGTGCCAGCAGCCAAGATATCGACAGGGTGGATTCACCCCTCCACTTT.

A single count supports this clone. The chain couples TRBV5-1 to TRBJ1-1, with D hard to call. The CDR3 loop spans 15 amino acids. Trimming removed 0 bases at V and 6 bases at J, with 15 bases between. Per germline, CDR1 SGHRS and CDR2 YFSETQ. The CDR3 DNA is TGCGCCAGCAGCTTGGGCGGGAGGGAGTTGGCTGAAGCTTTCTTT. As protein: CASSLGGRELAEAFF.

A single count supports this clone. The CDR3: CASSEISSTEQYF. CDR3 nucleotide sequence: TGTGCCAGCAGTGAAATATCGAGTACCGAGCAGTACTTC. The chain recombines TRBV6-1 with TRBJ2-7; D uncertain. Germline V gene data show CDR1 as MNHNS and CDR2 as SASEGT. V dropped 2 bases and J dropped 6 bases, with 11 bases sitting between them. CDR3 length equals 13 residues.

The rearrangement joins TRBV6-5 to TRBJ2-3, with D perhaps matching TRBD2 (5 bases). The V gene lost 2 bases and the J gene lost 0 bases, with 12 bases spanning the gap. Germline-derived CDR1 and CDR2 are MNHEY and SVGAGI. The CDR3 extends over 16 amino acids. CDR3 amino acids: CASSYTRLDSTDTQYF. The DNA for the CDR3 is TGTGCCAGCAGTTACACTAGACTGGATAGCACAGATACGCAGTATTTT.

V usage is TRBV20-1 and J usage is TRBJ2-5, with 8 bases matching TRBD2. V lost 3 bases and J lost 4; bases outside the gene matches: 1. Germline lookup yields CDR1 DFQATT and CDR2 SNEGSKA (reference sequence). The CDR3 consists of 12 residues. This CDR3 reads CSASRGGETQYF. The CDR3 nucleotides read TGCAGTGCTAGTCGGGGGGGAGAGACCCAGTACTTC.

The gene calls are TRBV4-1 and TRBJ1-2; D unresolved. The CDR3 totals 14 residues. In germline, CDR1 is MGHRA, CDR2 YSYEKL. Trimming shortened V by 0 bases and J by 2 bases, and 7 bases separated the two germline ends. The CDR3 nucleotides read TGCGCCAGCAGCCAAGAGACCCTGAACTATGGCTACACCTTC. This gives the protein CASSQETLNYGYTF.

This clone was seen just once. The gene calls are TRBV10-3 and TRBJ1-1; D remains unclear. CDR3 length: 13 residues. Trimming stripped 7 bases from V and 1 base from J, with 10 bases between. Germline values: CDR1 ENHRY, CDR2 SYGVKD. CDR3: CAITLNTNTEAFF. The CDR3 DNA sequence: TGTGCCATCACCTTAAATACGAACACTGAAGCTTTCTTT.

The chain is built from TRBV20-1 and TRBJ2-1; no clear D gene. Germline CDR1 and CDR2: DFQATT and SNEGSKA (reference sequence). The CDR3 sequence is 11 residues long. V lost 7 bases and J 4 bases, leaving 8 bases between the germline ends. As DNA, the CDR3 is TGCAGTGGTGTCTCTTACAATGAGCAGTTCTTC. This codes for CSGVSYNEQFF.

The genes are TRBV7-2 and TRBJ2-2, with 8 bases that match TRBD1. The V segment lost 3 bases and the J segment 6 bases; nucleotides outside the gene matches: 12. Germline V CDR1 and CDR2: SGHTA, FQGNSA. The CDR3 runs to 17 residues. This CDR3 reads CASSLGVRTGSSGELFF. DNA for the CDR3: TGTGCCAGCAGCTTGGGCGTGAGGACAGGGTCATCCGGGGAGCTGTTTTTT.

The CDR3 nucleotides are TGTGCCACTTCAGCGGGAGGGCCGATTGGTCCTTTGGACGAGCAGTACTTC. Protein product: CATSAGGPIGPLDEQYF. The rearrangement joins TRBV27 to TRBJ2-7; TRBD2 matches at 10 bases. This CDR3 contains 17 residues. The junction had 20 bases not matched to a gene; V was cut back by 10 bases and J by 5 bases. Germline V CDR1 and CDR2: MNHEY, SMNVEV (reference sequence).

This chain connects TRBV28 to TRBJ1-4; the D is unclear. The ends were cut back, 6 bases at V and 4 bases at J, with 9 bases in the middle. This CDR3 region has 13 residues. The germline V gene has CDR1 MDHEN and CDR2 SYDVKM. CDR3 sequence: CASRSRRNEKLFF. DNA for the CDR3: TGTGCCAGCAGGAGTCGTCGTAATGAAAAACTGTTTTTT.

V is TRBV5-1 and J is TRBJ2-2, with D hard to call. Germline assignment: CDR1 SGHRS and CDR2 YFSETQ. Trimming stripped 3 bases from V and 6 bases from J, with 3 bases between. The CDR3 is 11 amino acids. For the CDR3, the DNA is TGCGCCAGCAGCTCCTCCGGGGAGCTGTTTTTT. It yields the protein CASSSSGELFF.

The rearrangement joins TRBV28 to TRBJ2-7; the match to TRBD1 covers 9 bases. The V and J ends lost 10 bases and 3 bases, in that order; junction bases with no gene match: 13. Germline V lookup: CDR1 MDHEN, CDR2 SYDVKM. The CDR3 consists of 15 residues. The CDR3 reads CAIHSNRDRDYEQYF. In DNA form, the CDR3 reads TGTGCCATCCACTCCAACCGGGACAGGGACTACGAGCAGTACTTC.

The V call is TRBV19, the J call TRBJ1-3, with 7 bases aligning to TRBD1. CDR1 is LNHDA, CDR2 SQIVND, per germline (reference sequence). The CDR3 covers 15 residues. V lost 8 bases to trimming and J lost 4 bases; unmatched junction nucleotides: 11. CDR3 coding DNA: TGTGCCAGTGCACCGGAGGGGGCGCAGGGAAACACCATATATTTT. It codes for CASAPEGAQGNTIYF.

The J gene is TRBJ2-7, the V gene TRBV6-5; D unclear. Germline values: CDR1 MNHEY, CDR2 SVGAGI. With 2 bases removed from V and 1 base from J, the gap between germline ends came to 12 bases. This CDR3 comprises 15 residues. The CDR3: CASSYGQRGSYEQYF. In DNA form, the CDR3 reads TGTGCCAGCAGTTACGGGCAGCGAGGTTCCTACGAGCAGTACTTC.

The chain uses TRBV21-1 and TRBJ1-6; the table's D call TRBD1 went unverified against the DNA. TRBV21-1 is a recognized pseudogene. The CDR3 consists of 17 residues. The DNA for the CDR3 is TGTGCCAGCAACTCGGACAGGGGGCAATCCGGGAATTCACCCCTCCACTTT. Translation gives CASNSDRGQSGNSPLHF.

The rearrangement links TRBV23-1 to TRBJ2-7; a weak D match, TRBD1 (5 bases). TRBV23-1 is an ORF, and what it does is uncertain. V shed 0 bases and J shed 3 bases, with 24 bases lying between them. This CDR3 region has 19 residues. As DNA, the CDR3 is TGCGCCAGCAGTCAATCCGGTGGGGCAGGGAAGGCCTCTCGCTACGAGCAGTACTTC. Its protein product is CASSQSGGAGKASRYEQYF.

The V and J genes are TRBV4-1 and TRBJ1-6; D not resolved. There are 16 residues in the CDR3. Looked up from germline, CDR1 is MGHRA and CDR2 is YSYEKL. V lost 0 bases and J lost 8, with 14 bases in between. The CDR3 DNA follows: TGCGCCAGCAGCCAAGAGTGGAAGTCTGTGCATTCACCCCTCCACTTT. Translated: CASSQEWKSVHSPLHF.

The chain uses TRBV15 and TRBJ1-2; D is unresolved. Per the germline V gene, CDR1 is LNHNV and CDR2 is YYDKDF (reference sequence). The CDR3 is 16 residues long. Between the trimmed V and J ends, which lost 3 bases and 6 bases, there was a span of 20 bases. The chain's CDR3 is CATSRGVLLVGDGYTF. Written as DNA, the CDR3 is TGTGCCACCAGCAGGGGCGTACTCTTGGTCGGGGATGGCTACACCTTC.

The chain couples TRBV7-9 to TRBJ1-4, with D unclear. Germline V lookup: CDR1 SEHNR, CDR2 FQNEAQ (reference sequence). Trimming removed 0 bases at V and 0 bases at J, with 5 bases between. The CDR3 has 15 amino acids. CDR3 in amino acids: CASSLAETTNEKLFF. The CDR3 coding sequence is TGTGCCAGCAGCTTAGCCGAGACAACTAATGAAAAACTGTTTTTT.